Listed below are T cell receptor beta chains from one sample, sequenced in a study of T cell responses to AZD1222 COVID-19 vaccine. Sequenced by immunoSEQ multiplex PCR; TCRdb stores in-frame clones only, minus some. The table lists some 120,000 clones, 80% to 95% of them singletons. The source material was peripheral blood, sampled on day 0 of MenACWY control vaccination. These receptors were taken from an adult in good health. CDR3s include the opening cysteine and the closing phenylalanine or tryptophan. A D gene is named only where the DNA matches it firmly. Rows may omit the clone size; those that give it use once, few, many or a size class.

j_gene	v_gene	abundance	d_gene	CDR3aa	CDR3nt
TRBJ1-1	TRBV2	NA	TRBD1	CASSEEGGQRNTEAFF	TGTGCCAGCAGTGAAGAAGGGGGACAGCGTAACACTGAAGCTTTCTTT
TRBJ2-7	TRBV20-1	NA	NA	CSASWGGDRGIEQYF	TGCAGTGCTAGTTGGGGAGGTGACAGAGGCATCGAGCAGTACTTC
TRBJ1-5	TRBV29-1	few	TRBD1	CSVEQTGLSNQPQHF	TGCAGCGTTGAACAGACAGGGCTGAGCAATCAGCCCCAGCATTTT
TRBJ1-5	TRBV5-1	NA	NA	CASSFIGGSQPQHF	TGCGCCAGCAGCTTTATAGGGGGGAGTCAGCCCCAGCATTTT
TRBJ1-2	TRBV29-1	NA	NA	CSVELGYGYTF	TGCAGCGTTGAGTTGGGCTATGGCTACACCTTC
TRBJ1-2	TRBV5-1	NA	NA	CASSSDSPAGYGYTF	TGCGCCAGCAGCTCGGACAGCCCCGCGGGGTATGGCTACACCTTC
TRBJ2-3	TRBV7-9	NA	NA	CASSGPGRRSTDTQYF	TGTGCCAGCAGCGGACCGGGACGGAGGTCTACAGATACGCAGTATTTT
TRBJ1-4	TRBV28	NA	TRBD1	CASSLYRGHEKLFF	TGTGCCAGCAGTTTATACAGGGGTCATGAAAAACTGTTTTTT
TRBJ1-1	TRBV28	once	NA	CASRPHRQNTEAFF	TGTGCCAGCCGCCCCCACAGGCAGAACACTGAAGCTTTCTTT
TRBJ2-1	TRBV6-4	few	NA	CASSDSGGRSYNEQFF	TGTGCCAGCAGTGACTCGGGCGGTCGCTCCTACAATGAGCAGTTCTTC
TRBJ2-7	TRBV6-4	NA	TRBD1	CARPTGTGEAGGYEQYF	TGTGCCCGACCAACCGGGACAGGGGAGGCCGGCGGCTACGAGCAGTACTTC
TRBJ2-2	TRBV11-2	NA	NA	CASSDTYRSDTGELFF	TGTGCCAGCAGCGATACGTATCGGAGTGACACCGGGGAGCTGTTTTTT
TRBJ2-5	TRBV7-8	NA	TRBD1	CASSWRWDRVDRETQYF	TGTGCCAGCAGCTGGCGCTGGGACAGGGTGGATCGAGAGACCCAGTACTTC
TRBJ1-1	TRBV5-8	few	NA	CASSEQALEAFF	TGTGCCAGCAGCGAACAGGCGTTAGAAGCTTTCTTT
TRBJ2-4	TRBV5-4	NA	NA	CASTTGEGNIQYF	TGTGCCAGCACTACAGGGGAGGGAAACATTCAGTACTTC
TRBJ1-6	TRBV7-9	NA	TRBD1	CASSYGTGPYNSPLHF	TGTGCCAGCAGCTACGGGACAGGGCCCTATAATTCACCCCTCCACTTT
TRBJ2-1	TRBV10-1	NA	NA	CASSDPGHDYNEQFF	TGCGCCAGCAGTGACCCGGGACACGACTACAATGAGCAGTTCTTC
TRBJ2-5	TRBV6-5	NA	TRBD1	CASSPGGRETQYF	TGTGCCAGCAGTCCAGGGGGTAGAGAGACCCAGTACTTC